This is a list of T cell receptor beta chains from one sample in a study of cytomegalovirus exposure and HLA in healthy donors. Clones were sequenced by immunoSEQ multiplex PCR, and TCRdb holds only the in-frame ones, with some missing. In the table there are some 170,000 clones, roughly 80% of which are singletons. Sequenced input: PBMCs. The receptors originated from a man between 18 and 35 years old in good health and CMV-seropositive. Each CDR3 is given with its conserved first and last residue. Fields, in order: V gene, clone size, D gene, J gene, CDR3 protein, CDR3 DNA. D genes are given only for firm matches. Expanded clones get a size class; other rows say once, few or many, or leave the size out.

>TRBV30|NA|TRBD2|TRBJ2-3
CAWSGTSGKVTDTQYF
TGTGCCTGGAGTGGGACTAGCGGGAAGGTGACAGATACGCAGTATTTT
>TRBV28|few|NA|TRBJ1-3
CASSLRKLSGNTIYF
TGTGCCAGCAGTTTAAGAAAACTCTCTGGAAACACCATATATTTT
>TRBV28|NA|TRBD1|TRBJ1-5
CASCPRRTGGNQPQHF
TGTGCCAGCTGCCCCCGCAGGACAGGGGGCAATCAGCCCCAGCATTTT
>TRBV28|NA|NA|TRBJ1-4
CASSPRPYFDSTNEKLFF
TGTGCCAGCAGTCCACGACCTTATTTCGACAGTACTAATGAAAAACTGTTTTTT
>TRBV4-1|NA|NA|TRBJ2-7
CASSQGADTYEQYF
TGCGCCAGCAGCCAAGGTGCAGACACCTACGAGCAGTACTTC
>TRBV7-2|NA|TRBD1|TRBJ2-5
CASRSGQGTQETQYF
TGTGCCAGCAGGTCTGGACAGGGGACACAAGAGACCCAGTACTTC
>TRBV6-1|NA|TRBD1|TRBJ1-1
CACSGTGGLNTEAFF
TGTGCCTGCTCCGGGACAGGGGGTTTGAACACTGAAGCTTTCTTT
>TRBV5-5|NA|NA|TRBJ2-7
CASSQTYEQYF
TGTGCCAGCAGCCAAACCTACGAGCAGTACTTC
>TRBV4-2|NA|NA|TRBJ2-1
CASSPQSGAYNEQFF
TGTGCCAGCAGCCCGCAAAGTGGGGCGTACAATGAGCAGTTCTTC
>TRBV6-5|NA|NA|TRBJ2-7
CASSYSGRAYEQYF
TGTGCCAGCAGTTACTCTGGGCGAGCCTACGAGCAGTACTTC
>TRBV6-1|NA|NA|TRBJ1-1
CASSEFGTWEGGTEAFF
TGTGCCAGCAGTGAATTTGGGACATGGGAGGGGGGCACTGAAGCTTTCTTT
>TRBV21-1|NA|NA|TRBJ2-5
CASSNRLPEETQYF
TGTGCCAGCAGCAACAGATTGCCCGAAGAGACCCAGTACTTC
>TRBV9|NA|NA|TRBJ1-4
CASSSQQGIGEKLFF
TGTGCCAGCAGCTCCCAACAGGGTATTGGTGAAAAACTGTTTTTT
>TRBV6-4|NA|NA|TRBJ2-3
CASSDRLGGTDTQYF
TGTGCCAGCAGTGACCGTCTGGGGGGAACAGATACGCAGTATTTT
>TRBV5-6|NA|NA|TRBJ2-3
CASSLNWLPGRAYTDTQYF
TGTGCCAGCAGCCTCAACTGGCTTCCGGGCAGGGCTTACACAGATACGCAGTATTTT
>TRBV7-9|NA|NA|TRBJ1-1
CASSLEEGPEAFF
TGTGCCAGCAGCTTAGAGGAGGGCCCAGAAGCTTTCTTT
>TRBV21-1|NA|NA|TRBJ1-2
CASSKVGGEANYGYTF
TGTGCCAGCAGCAAAGTAGGAGGAGAAGCTAACTATGGCTACACCTTC
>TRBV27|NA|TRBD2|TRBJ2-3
CATAGGTDTQYF
TGTGCCACCGCGGGAGGGACAGATACGCAGTATTTT
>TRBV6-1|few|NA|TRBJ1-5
CASSEQLRAYQPQHF
TGTGCCAGCAGTGAACAACTGAGGGCCTATCAGCCCCAGCATTTT
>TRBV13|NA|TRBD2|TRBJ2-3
CASSPSGTTTDTQYF
TGTGCCAGCAGCCCCTCCGGGACTACCACAGATACGCAGTATTTT
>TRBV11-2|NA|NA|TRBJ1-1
CASSWAGSSTEAFF
TGTGCCAGCAGCTGGGCCGGCAGTAGCACTGAAGCTTTCTTT
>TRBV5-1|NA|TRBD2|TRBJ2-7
CASRELAGGIRSYEQYF
TGCGCCAGCAGAGAGTTAGCGGGAGGGATACGCTCCTACGAGCAGTACTTC
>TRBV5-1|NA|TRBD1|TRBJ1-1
CASSLGQGTGLVRAEAFF
TGCGCCAGCAGCTTGGGGCAGGGGACAGGGCTTGTTCGGGCTGAAGCTTTCTTT
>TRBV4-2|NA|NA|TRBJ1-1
CASSGDFGTIGGGSEAFF
TGTGCCAGCAGCGGAGATTTCGGGACAATCGGAGGCGGGTCTGAAGCTTTCTTT
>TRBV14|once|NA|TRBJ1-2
CASSPWEGTGPIYYGYTF
TGTGCCAGCAGCCCGTGGGAGGGCACAGGTCCCATCTACTATGGCTACACCTTC
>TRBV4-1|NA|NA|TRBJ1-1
CASSRQGSFEAFF
TGCGCCAGCAGCAGGCAGGGAAGTTTTGAAGCTTTCTTT
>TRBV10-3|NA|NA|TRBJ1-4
CAIRPGFATNEKLFF
TGTGCCATCAGGCCGGGGTTTGCAACTAATGAAAAACTGTTTTTT
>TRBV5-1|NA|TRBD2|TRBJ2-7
CASSVSGGISYEQYF
TGCGCCAGCAGCGTCAGCGGGGGGATTTCCTACGAGCAGTACTTC
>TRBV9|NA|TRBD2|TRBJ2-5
CASSAGTSSRSQYF
TGTGCCAGCAGCGCGGGGACTAGCAGCCGTAGCCAGTACTTC
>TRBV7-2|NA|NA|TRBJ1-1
CASSPTSGSTEAFF
TGTGCCAGCAGCCCCACGAGTGGGAGCACTGAAGCTTTCTTT
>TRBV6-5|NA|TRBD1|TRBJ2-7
CASSYRTGAWDEQYF
TGTGCCAGCAGTTATCGGACAGGGGCTTGGGACGAGCAGTACTTC
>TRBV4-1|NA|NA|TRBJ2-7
CASSQDSRQGRSNEQYF
TGCGCCAGCAGCCAAGATAGCCGGCAGGGTCGAAGCAACGAGCAGTACTTC
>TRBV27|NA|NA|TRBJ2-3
CASSFLARVTDTQYF
TGTGCCAGCAGTTTTTTGGCCAGGGTGACAGATACGCAGTATTTT